The 29 T cell receptor beta chains below were found in one sample sequenced in a study of T cells expressing NK-cell markers. TCRdb reprocessed the 5' RACE reads and reports one entry per CDR3 protein, with no DNA. The sample has about 260,000 distinct CDR3 sequences; the top ten hold about 0.39%. The sequenced sample consisted of blood T cells: a sorted CD56 or NKG2C T cell subset, CD4+ or CD8+ T cells, or bulk PBMC T cells (not recorded which). The receptors here all came from a man younger than 30 in good health.

This chain links TRBV6-2 or TRBV6-3 with TRBJ2-7; TCRdb indicates TRBD1, and absent DNA this call remains unverified. The germline CDR1 and CDR2 sequences are MNHEY and SVGEGT. The CDR3 extends over 16 amino acids. CDR3 sequence: CASTPFSWVGRSEQYF.

V is TRBV18 and J is TRBJ1-5; TCRdb designates TRBD1, a call that cannot be tested without DNA. Per germline, CDR1 KGHSH and CDR2 LQKENI. The CDR3 has 15 amino acids. The CDR3 loop reads CASSPPGQGNQPQHF. Using reference TRBV18 and TRBJ1-5 for the parts outside the CDR3, the full variable domain is NAGVMQNPRHLVRRRGQEARLRCSPMKGHSHVYWYRQLPEEGLKFMVYLQKENIIDESGMPKERFSAEFPKEGPSILRIQQVVRGDSAAYFCASSPPGQGNQPQHFGDGTRLSIL.

This CDR3 reads CASSSPGTSGSLGEQFF. The J gene is TRBJ2-1, the V gene TRBV12-3 or TRBV12-4; there is no DNA to check the TCRdb D call of TRBD2. The CDR3 runs to 17 residues.

This chain connects TRBV10-3 to TRBJ1-4. This CDR3 has 14 amino acids. From germline, CDR1 is ENHRY and CDR2 SYGVKD. The CDR3 region is CAISAGIGNEKLFF.

The chain links TRBV5-1 to TRBJ2-2; TCRdb picks TRBD1, but there is no DNA to check that call. CDR3 length: 16 residues. CDR1 is SGHRS, CDR2 YFSETQ, per germline. The CDR3 region is CASSLTGDPRAGELFF.

This rearrangement joins TRBV6-2 or TRBV6-3 to TRBJ2-2. CDR1 is MNHEY, CDR2 SVGEGT, per germline. The CDR3 extends over 15 amino acids. CDR3 sequence reads: CASSYRLAYTGELFF.

V is TRBV5-1 and J is TRBJ2-1; TCRdb designates TRBD2, a call that cannot be tested without DNA. Germline values: CDR1 SGHRS, CDR2 YFSETQ. CDR3 size: 16 residues. CDR3 residues: CASSLYIAGSYNEQFF.

The chain employs TRBV28 and TRBJ2-5; TCRdb gives TRBD1 as the D gene, but with no DNA this cannot be confirmed. The CDR3 covers 13 residues. From germline, CDR1 is MDHEN and CDR2 SYDVKM. CDR3 region: CASYRATQETQYF. The full variable domain, completed using reference TRBV28 and TRBJ2-5, is DVKVTQSSRYLVKRTGEKVFLECVQDMDHENMFWYRQDPGLGLRLIYFSYDVKMKEKGDIPEGYSVSREKKERFSLILESASTNQTSMYLCASYRATQETQYFGPGTRLLVL.

V is TRBV27 and J is TRBJ2-4; TCRdb picks TRBD2, but there is no DNA to check that call. This CDR3 region has 16 residues. Germline CDR1 and CDR2: MNHEY and SMNVEV (reference sequence). The CDR3 spells CASSGGGGSPKNIQYF.

This chain joins TRBV6-1 and TRBJ1-6; TCRdb's D call of TRBD1 is untestable without DNA. This CDR3 comprises 13 residues. In germline, CDR1 is MNHNS, CDR2 SASEGT. The CDR3 here is CASRDRDNSPLHF.

This chain links TRBV12-3 or TRBV12-4 with TRBJ2-1; TCRdb reports TRBD2, a call that lacks DNA to check it against. The CDR3 has 13 residues. This CDR3 reads CASSRRPSNEQFF.

The chain links TRBV12-3 or TRBV12-4 to TRBJ1-4. The CDR3 extends over 14 amino acids. CDR3 amino acids: CASSSELTNEKLFF.

This chain's CDR3 is CASSVDEYTQYF. The chain recombines TRBV9 with TRBJ2-3. Germline lookup yields CDR1 SGDLS and CDR2 YYNGEE. This CDR3 is built from 12 residues.

J is TRBJ2-7 and V is TRBV10-3. The germline V gene encodes CDR1 ENHRY and CDR2 SYGVKD. The CDR3 has 13 residues. The CDR3 spells CAISESDVYEQYF.

The chain carries TRBV9 and TRBJ2-5. This CDR3 is 13 amino acids long. CDR1 SGDLS and CDR2 YYNGEE come from the germline V gene. CDR3 in amino acids: CASSGERQETQYF. The full variable domain, in which reference TRBV9 and TRBJ2-5 provide the parts outside the CDR3, is DSGVTQTPKHLITATGQRVTLRCSPRSGDLSVYWYQQSLDQGLQFLIQYYNGEERAKGNILERFSAQQFPDLHSELNLSSLELGDSALYFCASSGERQETQYFGPGTRLLVL.

The J gene is TRBJ1-4, the V gene TRBV2. The V gene's germline CDR1 is SNHLY and CDR2 FYNNEI. The CDR3 has 14 amino acids. The CDR3 is CASIRRDFNEKLFF.

The CDR3 loop is CASSYSPPGGLNTEAFF. This chain uses TRBV6-5 with TRBJ1-1; TCRdb returns TRBD1, unconfirmable since there is no DNA. CDR1 is MNHEY, CDR2 SVGAGI, per germline. The CDR3 has 17 residues.

The CDR3 loop is CASSLVRVYEQYF. V usage is TRBV5-5 and J usage is TRBJ2-7. Germline CDR1 is SGHKS and CDR2 is YYEKEE (reference sequence). The CDR3 is 13 amino acids.

V usage is TRBV2 and J usage is TRBJ2-5. The V gene's germline CDR1 is SNHLY and CDR2 FYNNEI. CDR3 length equals 11 residues. CDR3 region: CASRVQASQYF.

The chain carries TRBV18 and TRBJ2-3; TCRdb returns TRBD1, unconfirmable since there is no DNA. The CDR3 loop spans 14 amino acids. Germline CDR1 is KGHSH and CDR2 is LQKENI. The CDR3 region is CASSAGTGQDTQYF.

This sequence joins TRBV29-1 and TRBJ2-3; TCRdb indicates TRBD2, and absent DNA this call remains unverified. The germline V gene encodes CDR1 SQVTM and CDR2 ANQGSEA. The CDR3 consists of 16 residues. The CDR3 spells CSAARGLADYTDTQYF.

The chain recombines TRBV12-3 or TRBV12-4 with TRBJ2-1; there is no DNA to check the TCRdb D call of TRBD2. The CDR3 totals 17 residues. Here the CDR3 reads CASSFVVGADSYNEQFF.

V usage is TRBV5-1 and J usage is TRBJ2-3; TCRdb designates TRBD1, a call that cannot be tested without DNA. Germline CDR1 SGHRS, CDR2 YFSETQ. This CDR3 is 14 amino acids long. CDR3 amino acids: CASSPDQPGNTQYF.

The J gene is TRBJ2-5, the V gene TRBV7-6; TCRdb gives TRBD2 as the D gene, but with no DNA this cannot be confirmed. Looked up from germline, CDR1 is SGHVS and CDR2 is FNYEAQ. The CDR3 covers 15 residues. Here the CDR3 reads CASSFRAELGETQYF.

This chain links TRBV19 with TRBJ2-3; the D call of TRBD2 rests on TCRdb alone, since no DNA is present to check it. The CDR3 spans 13 residues. The germline gives CDR1 LNHDA, CDR2 SQIVND (reference sequence). CDR3 sequence: CASRQGGVDTQYF.

The rearrangement joins TRBV24-1 to TRBJ2-3; TCRdb picks TRBD1, but there is no DNA to check that call. CDR3 length: 15 residues. Germline CDR1 is KGHDR and CDR2 is SFDVKD. This CDR3 is CATSDSDRTADTQYF.

The rearrangement links TRBV7-9 to TRBJ2-3; TCRdb's D call, TRBD1, is unchecked because there is no DNA. This CDR3 is built from 16 residues. In germline, CDR1 is SEHNR, CDR2 FQNEAQ (reference sequence). CDR3 protein: CASTLMGPRQADTQYF.

The chain couples TRBV4-2 to TRBJ2-7. Germline V CDR1 and CDR2: LGHNA, YNFKEQ. This CDR3 region has 14 residues. CDR3 loop: CASSGVTSSYEQYF.

The CDR3: CAISESQILRRGSGANVLTF. The chain couples TRBV10-3 to TRBJ2-6; the D call from TCRdb, TRBD2, cannot be confirmed without DNA. CDR1 is ENHRY, CDR2 SYGVKD, per germline. This CDR3 has 20 residues.